The TCR beta chain described here comes from a study of tumor and adjacent non-tumor tissue in lung cancer. Study-wide context: There were 12 adenocarcinoma, a couple of squamous cell carcinoma and 1 small cell lung cancer cases. Aged about 30 to 85 years, patients included nine to ten men and roughly five women with stage I to III disease. Study outcomes and limitations: Compared with tumor, normal lung showed significantly lower TCR diversity. Normal lung showed higher cumulative top 100 clone frequency than tumor.

RNA was extracted from bulk tissue without any cell sorting. This clonotype has a count of ten or more. Antigen: not known. Three rounds of nested PCR, following a modified ARM-PCR protocol, produced the TCRbeta library. Using its own MiXCR run on the multiplex PCR reads, TCRdb lists one record per CDR3 protein. The repertoire consists of under 95,000 distinct CDR3 sequences, with 61% occurring once and the leading ten covering 15%. This sequence originates from a man aged 65 to 79 with non-small cell lung cancer. The material sequenced was lung tumor tissue.

This CDR3 reads CTSSRQGRVLPGNEQFF. The DNA for the CDR3 is TGCACCAGCAGCCGACAGGGGAGGGTTCTACCTGGGAATGAGCAGTTCTTC. The chain uses TRBV1 and TRBJ2-1; the D call TRBD1 from the table was never checked on the DNA. TRBV1 is assigned pseudogene status. The CDR3 covers 17 residues.